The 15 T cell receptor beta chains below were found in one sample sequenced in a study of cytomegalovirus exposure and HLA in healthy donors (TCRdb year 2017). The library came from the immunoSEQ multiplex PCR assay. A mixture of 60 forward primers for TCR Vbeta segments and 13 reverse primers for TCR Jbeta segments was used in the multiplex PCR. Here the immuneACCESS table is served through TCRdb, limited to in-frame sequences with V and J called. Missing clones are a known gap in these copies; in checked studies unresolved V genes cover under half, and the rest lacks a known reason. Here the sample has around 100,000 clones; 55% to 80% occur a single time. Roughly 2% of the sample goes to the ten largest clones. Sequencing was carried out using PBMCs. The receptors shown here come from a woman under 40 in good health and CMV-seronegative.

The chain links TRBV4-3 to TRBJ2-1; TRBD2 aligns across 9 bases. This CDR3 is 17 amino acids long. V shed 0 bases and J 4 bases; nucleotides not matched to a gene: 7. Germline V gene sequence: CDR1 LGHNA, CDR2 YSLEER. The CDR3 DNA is TGCGCCAGCAGCCAAGACGGGGTGCTAGCGGGATACAATGAGCAGTTCTTC. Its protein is CASSQDGVLAGYNEQFF.

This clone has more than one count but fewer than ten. CDR3 in DNA: TGTGCCAGCAGTCTGGGACAGGGATTTAGCAATCAGCCCCAGCATTTT. Translated: CASSLGQGFSNQPQHF. V usage is TRBV27 and J usage is TRBJ1-5; 9 nucleotides match TRBD1. The CDR3 consists of 16 residues. J was trimmed by 0 bases and V by 5 bases; bases with no gene match: 5. The germline CDR1 and CDR2 sequences are MNHEY and SMNVEV (reference sequence).

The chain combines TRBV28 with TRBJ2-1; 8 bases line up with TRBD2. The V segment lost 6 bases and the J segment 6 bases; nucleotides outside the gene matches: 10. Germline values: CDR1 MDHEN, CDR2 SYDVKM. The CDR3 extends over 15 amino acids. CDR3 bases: TGTGCCAGCAGAATACTAGCGGAGGGGATCAATGAGCAGTTCTTC. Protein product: CASRILAEGINEQFF.

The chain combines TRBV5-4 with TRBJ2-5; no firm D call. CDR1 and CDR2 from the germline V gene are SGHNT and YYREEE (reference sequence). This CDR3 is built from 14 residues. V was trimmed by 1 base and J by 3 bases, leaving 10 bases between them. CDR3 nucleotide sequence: TGTGCCAGCAGCTTGCAAATAAGCGAAGAGACCCAGTACTTC. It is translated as CASSLQISEETQYF.

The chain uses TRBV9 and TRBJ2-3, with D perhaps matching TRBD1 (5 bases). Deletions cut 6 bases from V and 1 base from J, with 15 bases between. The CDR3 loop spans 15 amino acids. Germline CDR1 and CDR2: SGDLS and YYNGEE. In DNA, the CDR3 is TGTGCCAGCACCTGGTCAGGGAAACGCACAGATACGCAGTATTTT. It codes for CASTWSGKRTDTQYF.

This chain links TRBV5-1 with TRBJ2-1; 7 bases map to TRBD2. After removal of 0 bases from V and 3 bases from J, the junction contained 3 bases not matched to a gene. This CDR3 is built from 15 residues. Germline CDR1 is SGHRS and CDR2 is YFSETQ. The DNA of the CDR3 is TGCGCCAGCAGCTTGGGACTAGCTGACTACAATGAGCAGTTCTTC. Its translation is CASSLGLADYNEQFF.

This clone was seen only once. The CDR3 is CASRPGTSGSTYEQYF. In nucleotides, the CDR3 is TGTGCCAGCAGACCCGGGACTAGCGGGTCCACCTACGAGCAGTACTTC. This rearrangement joins TRBV27 to TRBJ2-7; 12 bases line up with TRBD2. Germline V gene sequence: CDR1 MNHEY, CDR2 SMNVEV (reference sequence). V shed 6 bases and J 2 bases; nucleotides not matched to a gene: 8. The CDR3 is made up of 16 amino acids.

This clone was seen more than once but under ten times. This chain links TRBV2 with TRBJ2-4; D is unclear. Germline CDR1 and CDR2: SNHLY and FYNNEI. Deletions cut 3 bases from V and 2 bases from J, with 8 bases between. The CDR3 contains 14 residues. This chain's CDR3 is CASSDQAPKNIQYF. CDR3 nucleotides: TGTGCCAGCAGTGATCAGGCGCCCAAAAACATTCAGTACTTC.

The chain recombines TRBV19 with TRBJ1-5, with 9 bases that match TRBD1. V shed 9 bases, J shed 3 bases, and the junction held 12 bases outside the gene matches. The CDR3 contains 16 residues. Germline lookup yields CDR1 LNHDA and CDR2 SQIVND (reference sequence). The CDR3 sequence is CASVLSGTGINQPQHF. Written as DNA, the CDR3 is TGTGCCAGCGTTCTGTCCGGGACAGGGATCAATCAGCCCCAGCATTTT.

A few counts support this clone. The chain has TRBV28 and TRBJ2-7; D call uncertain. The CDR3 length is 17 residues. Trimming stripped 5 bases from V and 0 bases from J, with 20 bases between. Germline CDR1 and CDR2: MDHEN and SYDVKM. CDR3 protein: CASSTLPPPRSSYEQYF. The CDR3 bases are TGTGCCAGCAGTACACTTCCTCCCCCAAGGAGCTCCTACGAGCAGTACTTC.

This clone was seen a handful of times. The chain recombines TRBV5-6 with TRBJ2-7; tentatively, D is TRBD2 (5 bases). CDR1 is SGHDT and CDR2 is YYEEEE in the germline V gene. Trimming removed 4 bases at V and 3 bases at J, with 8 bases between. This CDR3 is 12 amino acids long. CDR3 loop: CASSQLGYEQYF. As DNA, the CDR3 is TGTGCCAGCAGCCAACTAGGCTACGAGCAGTACTTC.

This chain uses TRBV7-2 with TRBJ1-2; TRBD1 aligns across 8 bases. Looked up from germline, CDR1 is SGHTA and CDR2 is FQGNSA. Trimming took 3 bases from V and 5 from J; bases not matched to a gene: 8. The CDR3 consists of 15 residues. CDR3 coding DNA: TGTGCCAGCAGCTTTGACAGGGGCGGGGAGTATGGCTACACCTTC. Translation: CASSFDRGGEYGYTF.

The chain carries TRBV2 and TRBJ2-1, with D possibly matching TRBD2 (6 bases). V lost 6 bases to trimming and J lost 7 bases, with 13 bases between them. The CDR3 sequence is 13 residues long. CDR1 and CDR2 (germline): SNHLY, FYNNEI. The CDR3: CASRDYRANEQFF. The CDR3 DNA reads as TGTGCCAGCAGGGACTACCGCGCAAATGAGCAGTTCTTC. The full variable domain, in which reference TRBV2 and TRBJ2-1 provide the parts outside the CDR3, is EPEVTQTPSHQVTQMGQEVILRCVPISNHLYFYWYRQILGQKVEFLVSFYNNEISEKSEIFDDQFSVERPDGSNFTLKIRSTKLEDSAMYFCASRDYRANEQFFGPGTRLTVL.

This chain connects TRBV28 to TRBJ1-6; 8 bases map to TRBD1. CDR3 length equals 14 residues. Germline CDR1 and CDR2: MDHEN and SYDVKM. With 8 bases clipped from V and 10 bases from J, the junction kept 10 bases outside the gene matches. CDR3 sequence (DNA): TGTGCCAGCCTGTGGACAGGGTTAGGATCACCCCTCCACTTT. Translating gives CASLWTGLGSPLHF.

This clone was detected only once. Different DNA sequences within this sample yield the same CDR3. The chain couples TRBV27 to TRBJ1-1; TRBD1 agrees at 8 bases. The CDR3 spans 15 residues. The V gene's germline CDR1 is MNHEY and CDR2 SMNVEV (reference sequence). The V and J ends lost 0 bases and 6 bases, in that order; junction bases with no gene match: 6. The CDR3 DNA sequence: TGTGCCAGCAGTTTATCGCGAGACAGGGGCGCTGAAGCTTTCTTT. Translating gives CASSLSRDRGAEAFF.